Listed here are 25 T cell receptor beta chains from one sample, sequenced in a study of cytotoxic CD8 clonotypes in ibrutinib-treated CLL. Clones were sequenced by immunoSEQ multiplex PCR, and TCRdb holds only the in-frame ones, with some missing. The profile covers about 160,000 clones, with approximately 80% appearing a single time and roughly 4.5% taken by the ten largest. The specimen was PBMCs, collected after 24 months of ibrutinib treatment. The receptors derive from a human donor with chronic lymphocytic leukemia.

The chain combines TRBV6-5 with TRBJ2-3; 11 bases align to TRBD2. The germline V gene has CDR1 MNHEY and CDR2 SVGAGI. V dropped 6 bases and J dropped 1; count of bases not matched to a gene: 3. The CDR3 runs 15 residues. CDR3 DNA sequence: TGTGCCAGCAGACCACTAGCGGGGGGCACAGATACGCAGTATTTT. Protein sequence: CASRPLAGGTDTQYF.

This chain uses TRBV27 with TRBJ2-1; TRBD1 is a possible D gene (5 bases). The CDR3 is made up of 14 amino acids. The V and J ends lost 2 bases and 12 bases respectively, with 17 bases between them. Germline V CDR1 and CDR2: MNHEY, SMNVEV (reference sequence). The CDR3 nucleotides read TGTGCCAGCAGTTTAGGGGTCGCAGGGAAGGTGCAGTTCTTC. Encoded protein: CASSLGVAGKVQFF.

The chain joins TRBV4-2 to TRBJ1-4; the D is unclear. Trimming removed 4 bases at V and 6 bases at J, with 18 bases between. Germline loops: CDR1 LGHNA, CDR2 YNFKEQ. CDR3 length: 16 residues. The CDR3 DNA follows: TGTGCCAGCAGCCCGCGATTGGAGGGAGCCGATGAAAAACTGTTTTTT. Translating it yields CASSPRLEGADEKLFF.

The chain uses TRBV6-5 and TRBJ1-1; TRBD1 is a possible D gene (6 bases). CDR1 and CDR2 (germline): MNHEY, SVGAGI. The V and J ends lost 4 bases and 1 base respectively, with 16 bases between them. The CDR3 loop spans 16 amino acids. The CDR3 DNA reads as TGTGCCAGCAGTTCTTTACCAAGGGGGGGGAACACTGAAGCTTTCTTT. Its translation: CASSSLPRGGNTEAFF.

A few counts support this clone. The V gene is TRBV6-1, the J gene TRBJ1-5; D call uncertain. V lost 4 bases to trimming and J lost 1 base, with 11 bases between them. CDR3 size: 15 residues. The germline V gene encodes CDR1 MNHNS and CDR2 SASEGT. The CDR3 reads CASSGGFRSNQPQHF. The CDR3 bases are TGTGCCAGCAGTGGGGGTTTCAGGAGCAATCAGCCCCAGCATTTT.

The rearrangement uses TRBV7-6 and TRBJ1-3; weak D call: TRBD1 (5 bases). V lost 5 bases and J lost 0, with 14 bases in between. Germline CDR1 is SGHVS and CDR2 is FNYEAQ. CDR3 size: 16 residues. CDR3 sequence reads: CASSAGHRSSGNTIYF. The CDR3 nucleotides read TGTGCCAGCAGCGCCGGACATCGAAGCTCTGGAAACACCATATATTTT.

The chain joins TRBV11-2 to TRBJ1-3, with D possibly TRBD1 on 6 matching bases. This CDR3 is built from 15 residues. The germline V gene has CDR1 SGHAT and CDR2 FQNNGV. V was trimmed by 8 bases and J by 0 bases, leaving 14 bases between them. For the CDR3, the DNA is TGTGCCAGCGGACGAGGGGGAAGCTCTGGAAACACCATATATTTT. Its protein product is CASGRGGSSGNTIYF. Looking up the rest from reference TRBV11-2 and TRBJ1-3 gives the full variable domain: EAGVAQSPRYKIIEKRQSVAFWCNPISGHATLYWYQQILGQGPKLLIQFQNNGVVDDSQLPKDRFSAERLKGVDSTLKIQPAKLEDSAVYLCASGRGGSSGNTIYFGEGSWLTVV.

This rearrangement joins TRBV29-1 to TRBJ2-7; D uncertain. V was trimmed by 4 bases and J by 0 bases, leaving 7 bases between them. Germline assignment: CDR1 SQVTM and CDR2 ANQGSEA. This CDR3 contains 12 residues. CDR3 sequence reads: CSVGRSSYEQYF. The DNA for the CDR3 is TGCAGCGTTGGGCGGAGCTCCTACGAGCAGTACTTC.

The rearrangement links TRBV7-3 to TRBJ2-5; a possible D gene is TRBD2 (5 bases). The CDR3 consists of 17 residues. Per the germline V gene, CDR1 is SGHTA and CDR2 is FQGTGA. The V and J ends lost 5 bases and 3 bases respectively, with 22 bases between them. The CDR3 DNA sequence: TGTGCCAGCAGCCCCACCCCGGCGGGTTTCGGTAAAGAGACCCAGTACTTC. This codes for CASSPTPAGFGKETQYF. Together with reference TRBV7-3 and TRBJ2-5, the CDR3 gives the full variable domain: GAGVSQTPSNKVTEKGKYVELRCDPISGHTALYWYRQSLGQGPEFLIYFQGTGAADDSGLPNDRFFAVRPEGSVSTLKIQRTERGDSAVYLCASSPTPAGFGKETQYFGPGTRLLVL.

Comment on this clone: A junction boundary mismatches the germline segment, possibly from a read error. This rearrangement joins TRBV7-7 to TRBJ2-1; weak D call: TRBD1 (6 bases). The CDR3 has 14 amino acids. CDR1 SSHAT and CDR2 FNYEAQ come from the germline V gene (reference sequence). The CDR3 sequence is CASSPTGTNNEQFF. The CDR3, as DNA: TGTGCTAGCAGCCCTACAGGGACCAACAATGAGCAGTTCTTC.

The V call is TRBV5-4, the J call TRBJ2-7; the match to TRBD1 covers 10 bases. Per the germline V gene, CDR1 is SGHNT and CDR2 is YYREEE (reference sequence). This CDR3 is built from 14 residues. Trimming removed 4 bases from V and 0 bases from J; junction bases left unmatched: 1. In DNA form, the CDR3 reads TGTGCCAGCAGCCGACAGGGGGCCTCCTACGAGCAGTACTTC. This translates into CASSRQGASYEQYF.

The genes are TRBV18 and TRBJ2-1; D gene uncertain. The CDR3 consists of 12 residues. The germline V gene has CDR1 KGHSH and CDR2 LQKENI. The V end lost 4 bases, the J end lost 4 bases, and 5 bases lay between the germline ends. The DNA for the CDR3 is TGTGCCAGCTCACTCGGTTACAATGAGCAGTTCTTC. This sequence encodes CASSLGYNEQFF.

The gene calls are TRBV15 and TRBJ1-4; 11 positions match TRBD1. The CDR3 runs 16 residues. Germline values: CDR1 LNHNV, CDR2 YYDKDF (reference sequence). V was clipped by 5 bases and J by 7 bases; unmatched bases: 9. The CDR3 sequence: CATSARTGGAGEKLFF. CDR3 nucleotide sequence: TGTGCCACCAGCGCCAGGACAGGGGGCGCTGGTGAAAAACTGTTTTTT.

The chain uses TRBV7-9 and TRBJ2-7; D remains ambiguous. Germline V gene data show CDR1 as SEHNR and CDR2 as FQNEAQ (reference sequence). The CDR3 is 16 amino acids. With 3 bases removed from V and 5 bases from J, the gap between germline ends came to 20 bases. In DNA, the CDR3 is TGTGCCAGCAGCTTTTCCGCAGGCGGACGGTACGACGAGCAGTACTTC. It translates to CASSFSAGGRYDEQYF.

V gene TRBV27 combines with J gene TRBJ1-4; no definite D call. The CDR3 consists of 14 residues. CDR1 MNHEY and CDR2 SMNVEV come from the germline V gene (reference sequence). V lost 8 bases and J 4 bases, leaving 14 bases between the germline ends. The CDR3 reads CASRPRLGNEKLFF. CDR3 coding DNA: TGTGCCAGCCGACCCCGATTGGGTAATGAAAAACTGTTTTTT.

The chain recombines TRBV5-1 with TRBJ2-1; 7 nucleotides match TRBD2. The trim removed 5 bases at V and 4 bases at J, leaving 6 bases unmatched. Germline CDR1 reads SGHRS; CDR2 reads YFSETQ. The CDR3 spans 14 residues. The CDR3 reads CASRRTSEYNEQFF. CDR3 bases: TGCGCCAGCAGGCGCACTAGCGAATACAATGAGCAGTTCTTC.

This rearrangement joins TRBV29-1 to TRBJ2-2, with D perhaps TRBD2 (6 bases). CDR3 length: 11 residues. V lost 5 bases to trimming and J lost 13 bases, with 14 bases between them. The germline V gene has CDR1 SQVTM and CDR2 ANQGSEA. CDR3 sequence reads: CSVPEGGRLFF. CDR3 bases: TGCAGCGTTCCCGAGGGAGGACGGCTGTTTTTT.

This clone was counted a few times. The gene calls are TRBV6-1 and TRBJ1-6, with a tentative D call TRBD1 (6 bases). The V gene lost 4 bases and the J gene lost 9 bases, with 7 bases spanning the gap. The CDR3 is 12 residues long. Germline lookup yields CDR1 MNHNS and CDR2 SASEGT. CDR3 protein: CASSGQVSPLHF. In DNA, the CDR3 is TGTGCCAGCAGTGGACAGGTTTCACCCCTCCACTTT.

The chain's CDR3 is CASSLGQGLLEKLFF. The CDR3, as DNA: TGTGCCAGCAGCTTGGGACAGGGTCTGTTGGAAAAACTGTTTTTT. This chain links TRBV5-8 with TRBJ1-4; TRBD1 matches 7 bases. V dropped 0 bases and J dropped 8; count of bases not matched to a gene: 7. This CDR3 has 15 amino acids. In germline, CDR1 is SGHTS, CDR2 YDEGEE.

The sample holds a few counts of this clone. The V and J genes are TRBV11-2 and TRBJ1-1, with D unclear. Trimming removed 1 base from V and 4 bases from J, with 7 bases in between. The CDR3 consists of 13 residues. Looked up from germline, CDR1 is SGHAT and CDR2 is FQNNGV. The CDR3 DNA reads as TGTGCCAGCAGCTTAGCCGGACCCACTGAAGCTTTCTTT. It translates to CASSLAGPTEAFF.

This clone has only a few counts. V usage is TRBV6-5 and J usage is TRBJ2-5; no clear D. CDR1 is MNHEY, CDR2 SVGAGI, per germline. Trimming shortened V by 6 bases and J by 7 bases, and 15 bases separated the two germline ends. This CDR3 contains 13 residues. In DNA, the CDR3 is TGTGCCAGCAGAACAGACCGAGAGGCGACCCAGTACTTC. As protein: CASRTDREATQYF.

The V call is TRBV11-2, the J call TRBJ1-6, with 7 positions matching TRBD1. CDR1 is SGHAT and CDR2 is FQNNGV in the germline V gene. This CDR3 region has 15 residues. Trimming at V came to 1 base and at J to 10 bases, leaving 7 bases not matched to a gene. CDR3 protein: CASSLVEGATSPLHF. The CDR3 nucleotides are TGTGCCAGCAGCTTAGTGGAGGGGGCGACCTCACCCCTCCACTTT.

The genes are TRBV6-6 and TRBJ2-7, with 7 bases identical to TRBD1. In germline, CDR1 is MNHNY, CDR2 SVGAGI (reference sequence). The CDR3 is made up of 13 amino acids. V was pared by 6 bases and J by 1 base, with 3 bases of the junction left unmatched. In DNA, the CDR3 is TGTGCCAGCAGCCCGACAGGGTCCTACGAGCAGTACTTC. It encodes CASSPTGSYEQYF.

The genes are TRBV5-8 and TRBJ2-1; D not resolved. The V gene's germline CDR1 is SGHTS and CDR2 YDEGEE. V dropped 2 bases and J dropped 5 bases, with 14 bases sitting between them. The CDR3 length is 15 residues. The CDR3 sequence: CASSFGNVRHNEQFF. As DNA, the CDR3 is TGTGCCAGCAGCTTTGGGAACGTAAGGCACAATGAGCAGTTCTTC.

This chain links TRBV5-1 with TRBJ2-1; D gene unclear. The CDR3 is 13 amino acids. Germline CDR1 reads SGHRS; CDR2 reads YFSETQ. V lost 1 base and J lost 7, with 9 bases in between. The CDR3 protein is CASSLNPQNEQFF. CDR3 sequence (DNA): TGCGCCAGCAGCTTGAATCCCCAAAATGAGCAGTTCTTC.